Below, 19 T cell receptor beta chains from the same sample are listed, as sequenced in a study of OX40 agonist ivuxolimab in advanced cancers. Measured with immunoSEQ multiplex PCR; TCRdb has only the in-frame clones, and not every one. The repertoire holds some 57,000 clones, with 85% to 90% as singletons. Source: CD4+ or CD8+ T cells sorted from blood, taken in a trial of the OX40 agonist ivuxolimab. These receptors were obtained from an adult with an advanced solid tumor such as melanoma, head and neck, liver or kidney cancer.

This chain connects TRBV4-2 to TRBJ1-5; D ambiguous. The V gene lost 0 bases and the J gene lost 6 bases, with 12 bases spanning the gap. The germline V gene has CDR1 LGHNA and CDR2 YNFKEQ. CDR3 length equals 15 residues. The CDR3 nucleotides are TGTGCCAGCAGCCAAGACCTCGCAGGCTTTCAGCCCCAGCATTTT. Translation gives CASSQDLAGFQPQHF.

This clone showed up just a few times. The rearrangement links TRBV7-8 to TRBJ2-7; possibly TRBD1 or TRBD2 for D (6 bases each). V shed 2 bases and J shed 0 bases, with 20 bases lying between them. Germline V lookup: CDR1 SGHVS, CDR2 FQNEAQ. This CDR3 has 18 residues. CDR3 loop: CASSLRLGGDTASYEQYF. Here the CDR3 DNA reads TGTGCCAGCAGCTTAAGGTTGGGCGGGGACACAGCCTCCTACGAGCAGTACTTC.

To note about this clone: Distinct nucleotide sequences in the sample also encode this CDR3. V and J are TRBV6-1 and TRBJ2-1; TRBD2 is a possible D gene (5 bases). Germline CDR1 MNHNS, CDR2 SASEGT. Trimming shortened V by 5 bases and J by 4 bases, and 9 bases separated the two germline ends. This CDR3 region has 13 residues. The CDR3 here is CASSPGLYNEQFF. Here the CDR3 DNA reads TGTGCCAGCAGTCCTGGACTTTACAATGAGCAGTTCTTC.

A single count supports this clone. The chain employs TRBV7-3 and TRBJ1-2; D is ambiguous. The CDR3 has 13 amino acids. Trimming took 7 bases from V and 7 from J, leaving 16 bases between them. Germline CDR1 and CDR2: SGHTA and FQGTGA. The CDR3 DNA reads TGTGCCAGCAAGACAAACAGCGAATCTGGCTACACCTTC. This encodes CASKTNSESGYTF.

The chain combines TRBV7-8 with TRBJ1-4; maybe TRBD1 (5 bases). CDR3 length: 14 amino acids. V shed 7 bases and J shed 5 bases, with 14 bases lying between them. CDR1 and CDR2 from the germline V gene are SGHVS and FQNEAQ. The CDR3: CASTRGSVNEKLFF. The CDR3 nucleotides are TGTGCCAGCACTCGGGGGAGTGTAAATGAAAAACTGTTTTTT. The whole variable domain, remainder taken from reference TRBV7-8 and TRBJ1-4, is GAGVSQSPRYKVAKRGQDVALRCDPISGHVSLFWYQQALGQGPEFLTYFQNEAQLDKSGLPSDRFFAERPEGSVSTLKIQRTQQEDSAVYLCASTRGSVNEKLFFGSGTQLSVL.

A few counts support this clone. The rearrangement links TRBV11-2 to TRBJ1-1; D is possibly TRBD1 (5 bases). The V gene lost 6 bases and the J gene lost 6 bases, with 11 bases spanning the gap. Germline V gene sequence: CDR1 SGHAT, CDR2 FQNNGV. The CDR3 extends over 12 amino acids. The CDR3 DNA sequence: TGTGCCAGCAGTTACCAGGGTTCTGAAGCTTTCTTT. Its protein product is CASSYQGSEAFF.

The CDR3 DNA sequence: TGTGCCAGCAGTTTAGTTCCCGGGGAGCTGTTTTTT. This encodes CASSLVPGELFF. The V and J genes are TRBV27 and TRBJ2-2, with D unclear. Germline assignment: CDR1 MNHEY and CDR2 SMNVEV (reference sequence). The CDR3 is 12 amino acids. The V and J ends lost 2 bases and 6 bases respectively, with 4 bases between them.

The chain couples TRBV18 to TRBJ2-2, with D uncertain. This CDR3 is built from 13 residues. The V and J ends lost 3 bases and 4 bases respectively, with 6 bases between them. Germline CDR1 is KGHSH and CDR2 is LQKENI. The CDR3 here is CASSPEITGELFF. As DNA, the CDR3 is TGTGCCAGCTCACCGGAGATCACCGGGGAGCTGTTTTTT.

V usage is TRBV7-8 and J usage is TRBJ1-5, with TRBD1 as a possible D gene (5 bases). V lost 4 bases to trimming and J lost 5 bases, with 15 bases between them. The germline V gene has CDR1 SGHVS and CDR2 FQNEAQ. The CDR3 has 15 residues. Here the CDR3 reads CASSSGGTNYQPQHF. The CDR3 coding sequence is TGTGCCAGCAGCTCGGGAGGGACCAACTATCAGCCCCAGCATTTT.

The chain uses TRBV7-3 and TRBJ2-3, with 12 bases aligning to TRBD2. Germline-derived CDR1 and CDR2 are SGHTA and FQGTGA. The CDR3 consists of 16 residues. J gave up 3 bases and V 1 base, and 2 bases lay outside the gene matches. CDR3 amino acids: CASSLMTSGGTDTQYF. CDR3 in DNA: TGTGCCAGCAGCTTAATGACTAGCGGGGGTACAGATACGCAGTATTTT.

This clone was detected only once. The chain joins TRBV2 to TRBJ2-2, with a possible D match to TRBD2 (5 bases). The CDR3 has 12 residues. V dropped 7 bases and J dropped 6 bases, with 9 bases sitting between them. Germline loops: CDR1 SNHLY, CDR2 FYNNEI. The CDR3: CASTRGPGELFF. The CDR3 DNA sequence: TGTGCCAGCACCCGGGGTCCCGGGGAGCTGTTTTTT.

The chain joins TRBV5-4 to TRBJ2-7; a possible D gene is TRBD1 (7 bases). The CDR3 sequence is 14 residues long. Trimming removed 4 bases from V and 2 bases from J, with 13 bases in between. From germline, CDR1 is SGHNT and CDR2 YYREEE (reference sequence). The CDR3 protein is CASSPTGEAYEQYF. The CDR3 DNA reads TGTGCCAGCAGCCCAACAGGGGAGGCCTACGAGCAGTACTTC. The variable domain in full, with the rest retrieved from reference TRBV5-4 and TRBJ2-7, is ETGVTQSPTHLIKTRGQQVTLRCSSQSGHNTVSWYQQALGQGPQFIFQYYREEENGRGNFPPRFSGLQFPNYSSELNVNALELDDSALYLCASSPTGEAYEQYFGPGTRLTVT.

The V gene is TRBV7-8, the J gene TRBJ1-5; TRBD1 might be the D (5 bases). Germline lookup yields CDR1 SGHVS and CDR2 FQNEAQ. Trimming shortened V by 3 bases and J by 4 bases, and 10 bases separated the two germline ends. The length of the CDR3 is 14 residues. In nucleotides, the CDR3 is TGTGCCAGCAGCTTTGCCGACAGAAATCAGCCCCAGCATTTT. It codes for CASSFADRNQPQHF.

In the case of this clone: The identical CDR3 is also encoded by other nucleotide sequences in the sample. This sequence joins TRBV6-1 and TRBJ2-7; a weak D match, TRBD2 (6 bases). The CDR3 consists of 14 residues. Germline V gene sequence: CDR1 MNHNS, CDR2 SASEGT. Trimming cost V 7 bases and J 0 bases, with 13 bases left between them. The CDR3 region is CASTLGGSSYEQYF. The DNA of the CDR3 is TGTGCCAGCACGTTGGGGGGTAGCTCCTACGAGCAGTACTTC.

The chain uses TRBV6-5 and TRBJ1-2, with 9 bases that match TRBD1. Trimming cost V 2 bases and J 8 bases; bases outside gene matches: 6. This CDR3 region has 14 residues. In germline, CDR1 is MNHEY, CDR2 SVGAGI. The CDR3 reads CASSYLTGGGGYTF. DNA for the CDR3: TGTGCCAGCAGTTACCTTACAGGGGGCGGAGGCTACACCTTC.

The chain joins TRBV7-9 to TRBJ2-1; D call uncertain. Germline values: CDR1 SEHNR, CDR2 FQNEAQ (reference sequence). The ends were cut back, 2 bases at V and 10 bases at J, with 9 bases in the middle. The CDR3 is 12 residues long. The CDR3, as DNA: TGTGCCAGCAGCTTAACGGAGTTGGAGCAGTTCTTC. Its protein product is CASSLTELEQFF.

The chain uses TRBV5-1 and TRBJ1-1, with D possibly being TRBD1 (5 bases). There are 15 residues in the CDR3. Germline V lookup: CDR1 SGHRS, CDR2 YFSETQ. V was pared by 1 base and J by 1 base, with 11 bases between. As DNA, the CDR3 is TGCGCCAGCAGCTTGTGGGGGGACCCGAACACTGAAGCTTTCTTT. Protein: CASSLWGDPNTEAFF.

The CDR3 nucleotides are TGTGCCAGCAGCTTCTGGTTTTCAAGGAACACTGAAGCTTTCTTT. Translating it yields CASSFWFSRNTEAFF. The chain combines TRBV13 with TRBJ1-1; no firm D call. Per germline, CDR1 PRHDT and CDR2 FYEKMQ (reference sequence). The CDR3 length is 15 residues. V was shortened by 3 bases and J by 1 base, with 12 bases between the two germline ends.

The rearrangement links TRBV18 to TRBJ1-5, with a weak D call TRBD1 (5 bases). V was clipped by 1 base and J by 5 bases, with 6 bases between them. The V gene's germline CDR1 is KGHSH and CDR2 LQKENI. This CDR3 region has 13 residues. Here the CDR3 DNA reads TGTGCCAGCTCACCACGGGGGGATCAGCCCCAGCATTTT. As protein: CASSPRGDQPQHF.